This T cell receptor (beta chain) was sequenced in a study of shared clonotypes between healthy human individuals. Remarks on this clone: Its antigen is currently unknown.

Germline CDR1 is MNHNY and CDR2 is SVGAGI (reference sequence). With 6 bases removed from V and 0 bases from J, the gap between germline ends came to 15 bases. There are 16 residues in the CDR3. A deep-level run was used for the assay. The method was immunoSEQ multiplex PCR; TCRdb's version includes in-frame clones alone and lacks a portion of them. This sample has approximately 980,000 clones; about three quarters occur once, and the top ten carry about 1.5%. Study-wide findings and caveats: Compared with memory subsets, naive subsets generally had larger estimated richness. The small donor group covered limited genetic and exposure diversity.

The V call is TRBV6-6, the J call TRBJ1-3; maybe TRBD1 (6 bases). The sequence derives from a man aged 18-30 years in good health. The sequenced sample was memory CD4+ T cells sorted from blood. Described subset: CD45RA-negative fraction. CDR3 nucleotide sequence: TGTGCCAGCAGGCCGACAGGTACTGGCTCTGGAAACACCATATATTTT. This sequence encodes CASRPTGTGSGNTIYF.